This is a list of T cell receptor beta chains from one sample in a study of blood T cell repertoires in COVID-19. Clones were read by immunoSEQ multiplex PCR, and TCRdb kept only the in-frame ones, dropping some. The table has around 100,000 clones, around four fifths seen once. Sequencing was performed on peripheral blood. The receptors stem from a man between 65 and 85 years old with active or convalescent COVID-19. Both conserved end residues are trimmed from each CDR3. Size is stated for part of the rows, as once, few or many counts, or as a class when the clone is expanded.

TRBJ1-2,TRBV2,NA,10,ASKETVYGYT
TRBJ1-1,TRBV5-1,NA,12,ASTSQGTNTEAF
TRBJ2-1,TRBV19,NA,12,ASSIGTSYNEQF
TRBJ2-7,TRBV3-1/TRBV3-2,once,10,ASSQVRYEQY
TRBJ2-6,TRBV5-6,once,16,ASSFRSGALYGANVLT
TRBJ2-7,TRBV7-2,once,12,ASSLGRIPYEQY
TRBJ2-3,TRBV18,NA,15,ASSPIPAGVSADTQY
TRBJ1-2,TRBV5-6,NA,15,ASSSLTGQGFNYGYT
TRBJ1-2,TRBV4-1,NA,18,ASSQDNLSLTKRGNYGYT
TRBJ1-2,TRBV10-1,NA,12,ASTATGANYGYT
TRBJ2-7,TRBV9,NA,12,ASSERDRPYEQY
TRBJ1-2,TRBV6-1,NA,12,ASSEATGIYGYT
TRBJ2-2,TRBV4-3,NA,13,ASSQDLVNTGELF
TRBJ2-3,TRBV11-2,NA,12,ASSLGAGTDTQY